These 26 T cell receptor beta chains share one sample of origin, sequenced in a study of T cell responses to AZD1222 COVID-19 vaccine. The protocol was immunoSEQ multiplex PCR, while the TCRdb copy is restricted to in-frame clones and leaves out a portion. The data contain just over 70,000 clones, roughly 85% of them singletons. The sample in question was peripheral blood, obtained on day 0 of AZD1222 vaccination. The receptors were sampled from an adult in good health.

The chain employs TRBV7-3 and TRBJ1-5; perhaps TRBD1 as D (5 bases). This CDR3 comprises 13 residues. Trimming stripped 5 bases from V and 6 bases from J, with 11 bases between. Germline V gene data show CDR1 as SGHTA and CDR2 as FQGTGA. The CDR3 spells CASSLQEGQPQHF. In DNA form, the CDR3 reads TGTGCCAGCAGCCTACAGGAGGGTCAGCCCCAGCATTTT.

This sequence joins TRBV6-2 or TRBV6-3 and TRBJ2-2, with TRBD2 identical over 12 bases. There are 16 residues in the CDR3. Germline CDR1 and CDR2: MNHEY and SVGEGT. Losses at the gene ends were 5 bases for V and 4 bases for J; bases not matched to a gene: 5. The CDR3 sequence: CASSRLAGASTGELFF. The CDR3, as DNA: TGTGCCAGCAGTAGACTAGCGGGGGCCAGCACCGGGGAGCTGTTTTTT.

The gene calls are TRBV18 and TRBJ1-3, with D possibly being TRBD1 (5 bases). The germline V and J ends were trimmed by 6 bases and 0 bases, with 15 bases remaining between them. The V gene's germline CDR1 is KGHSH and CDR2 LQKENI. This CDR3 has 16 residues. This chain's CDR3 is CASSGTKGYSGNTIYF. CDR3 sequence (DNA): TGTGCCAGCTCCGGGACGAAGGGCTACTCTGGAAACACCATATATTTT.

This rearrangement joins TRBV6-6 to TRBJ1-5, with D uncertain. This CDR3 has 14 amino acids. Trimming shortened V by 6 bases and J by 1 base, and 10 bases separated the two germline ends. Germline-derived CDR1 and CDR2 are MNHNY and SVGAGI (reference sequence). The CDR3 sequence: CASRGGFSNQPQHF. DNA for the CDR3: TGTGCCAGCAGAGGAGGGTTCAGCAATCAGCCCCAGCATTTT.

The chain has TRBV6-2 or TRBV6-3 and TRBJ2-1, with 7 bases matching TRBD1. The CDR3 runs to 15 residues. CDR1 is MNHEY and CDR2 is SVGEGT in the germline V gene. Losses at the gene ends were 2 bases for V and 12 bases for J; bases not matched to a gene: 13. The CDR3 is CASSYPNRGQFRQFF. DNA for the CDR3: TGTGCCAGCAGTTACCCCAACAGGGGACAATTCCGGCAGTTCTTC.

The J gene is TRBJ2-7, the V gene TRBV7-2; a possible D gene is TRBD1 (5 bases). Germline V gives CDR1 SGHTA, CDR2 FQGNSA. V lost 2 bases, J lost 5 bases, and 10 bases lay in between. The length of the CDR3 is 13 residues. The CDR3 sequence: CASSLRGTHEQYF. The DNA of the CDR3 is TGTGCCAGCAGCTTAAGGGGAACCCACGAGCAGTACTTC.

The chain recombines TRBV18 with TRBJ2-7; 12 bases are a match to TRBD2. V shed 3 bases and J 0 bases; nucleotides not matched to a gene: 3. Germline CDR1 and CDR2: KGHSH and LQKENI. This CDR3 is built from 16 residues. CDR3 protein: CASSPTSGGSSYEQYF. The CDR3 coding sequence is TGTGCCAGCTCACCTACTAGCGGGGGGAGCTCCTACGAGCAGTACTTC.

This rearrangement joins TRBV7-9 to TRBJ2-3; D gene ambiguous. Germline values: CDR1 SEHNR, CDR2 FQNEAQ (reference sequence). The CDR3 length is 14 residues. Trimming removed 10 bases at V and 0 bases at J, with 14 bases between. The CDR3 DNA reads as TGTGCCACCGTTCGTGGTTTAAGCACAGATACGCAGTATTTT. Encoded protein: CATVRGLSTDTQYF.

The rearrangement links TRBV5-6 to TRBJ1-1; D unresolved. The germline V gene encodes CDR1 SGHDT and CDR2 YYEEEE. The CDR3 contains 14 residues. V lost 0 bases to trimming and J lost 6 bases, with 12 bases between them. In DNA form, the CDR3 reads TGTGCCAGCAGCTTGGGGCCGAGGACCTCTGAAGCTTTCTTT. This gives the protein CASSLGPRTSEAFF.

As for this clone: Within the sample, other DNA sequences also encode this same CDR3. The rearrangement uses TRBV12-3 or TRBV12-4 and TRBJ1-4; D is undetermined. The CDR3 runs to 13 residues. The V and J ends lost 3 bases and 7 bases respectively, with 9 bases between them. Written as DNA, the CDR3 is TGTGCCAGCAGTTTGGCAGGAACTGAAAAACTGTTTTTT. This translates into CASSLAGTEKLFF.

The chain employs TRBV19 and TRBJ1-2; TRBD1 might be the D (6 bases). V lost 7 bases to trimming and J lost 5 bases, with 17 bases between them. Germline assignment: CDR1 LNHDA and CDR2 SQIVND (reference sequence). CDR3 length: 14 residues. The CDR3 region has the DNA TGTGCCAGTAATGATGGGGGGGGCGCTTATGGCTACACCTTC. It codes for CASNDGGGAYGYTF. Full variable domain (remainder filled in from reference TRBV19 and TRBJ1-2): DGGITQSPKYLFRKEGQNVTLSCEQNLNHDAMYWYRQDPGQGLRLIYYSQIVNDFQKGDIAEGYSVSREKKESFPLTVTSAQKNPTAFYLCASNDGGGAYGYTFGSGTRLTVV.

V and J are TRBV10-3 and TRBJ1-3, with a possible D match to TRBD1 (5 bases). Germline V gene data show CDR1 as ENHRY and CDR2 as SYGVKD. CDR3 length: 15 amino acids. With 3 bases removed from V and 2 bases from J, the gap between germline ends came to 11 bases. The CDR3 here is CAISDTGVAGNTIYF. CDR3 in DNA: TGTGCCATCAGTGATACGGGGGTAGCTGGAAACACCATATATTTT.

The chain joins TRBV19 to TRBJ1-6, with D possibly being TRBD1 (6 bases). CDR1 is LNHDA, CDR2 SQIVND, per germline (reference sequence). The ends were cut back, 4 bases at V and 0 bases at J, with 7 bases in the middle. The CDR3 totals 15 residues. The chain's CDR3 is CASSTRGSYNSPLHF. In DNA form, the CDR3 reads TGTGCCAGTAGTACCAGGGGCTCCTATAATTCACCCCTCCACTTT.

The CDR3 spells CATTTGANVLTF. Written as DNA, the CDR3 is TGTGCCACCACCACCGGGGCCAACGTCCTGACTTTC. The chain combines TRBV27 with TRBJ2-6; D is uncertain. V lost 10 bases and J 4 bases, leaving 8 bases between the germline ends. Germline V gene data show CDR1 as MNHEY and CDR2 as SMNVEV (reference sequence). The CDR3 runs to 12 residues.

The chain recombines TRBV9 with TRBJ1-1; possibly TRBD1 for D (6 bases). V lost 5 bases and J 7 bases, leaving 18 bases between the germline ends. Germline V gene sequence: CDR1 SGDLS, CDR2 YYNGEE. This CDR3 has 14 residues. The CDR3 protein is CASRGGGGQGEAFF. CDR3 bases: TGTGCCAGCAGGGGCGGAGGGGGGCAGGGTGAAGCTTTCTTT. The full variable domain, in which reference TRBV9 and TRBJ1-1 provide the parts outside the CDR3, is DSGVTQTPKHLITATGQRVTLRCSPRSGDLSVYWYQQSLDQGLQFLIQYYNGEERAKGNILERFSAQQFPDLHSELNLSSLELGDSALYFCASRGGGGQGEAFFGQGTRLTVV.

Only one count was recorded for this clone. CDR3 in amino acids: CASSNAGGRLAGGRWDTQYF. CDR3 coding DNA: TGTGCCAGTAGCAACGCTGGGGGCCGACTAGCGGGGGGAAGATGGGATACGCAGTATTTT. The chain uses TRBV19 and TRBJ2-3; the match to TRBD2 covers 13 bases. With 6 bases clipped from V and 6 bases from J, the junction kept 21 bases outside the gene matches. Germline V gene data show CDR1 as LNHDA and CDR2 as SQIVND (reference sequence). This CDR3 region has 20 residues.

The gene calls are TRBV18 and TRBJ1-6, with D unresolved. Germline V gene sequence: CDR1 KGHSH, CDR2 LQKENI. The CDR3 sequence is 15 residues long. V lost 2 bases to trimming and J lost 5 bases, with 10 bases between them. The CDR3 DNA is TGTGCCAGCTCACCAGGCCGTGGGAATAATTCACCCCTCCACTTT. As protein: CASSPGRGNNSPLHF. Drawing the rest from reference TRBV18 and TRBJ1-6, the complete variable domain is NAGVMQNPRHLVRRRGQEARLRCSPMKGHSHVYWYRQLPEEGLKFMVYLQKENIIDESGMPKERFSAEFPKEGPSILRIQQVVRGDSAAYFCASSPGRGNNSPLHFGNGTRLTVT.

The chain employs TRBV9 and TRBJ2-7; no clear D gene. The CDR3 sequence is 15 residues long. Germline loops: CDR1 SGDLS, CDR2 YYNGEE. The V gene lost 0 bases and the J gene lost 0 bases, with 10 bases spanning the gap. Here the CDR3 reads CASSVAPGYSYEQYF. The DNA of the CDR3 is TGTGCCAGCAGCGTAGCTCCAGGTTACTCCTACGAGCAGTACTTC.

The chain carries TRBV3-1 (or the pseudogene TRBV3-2) and TRBJ1-2; 8 nucleotides agree with TRBD1. There are 14 residues in the CDR3. Germline V CDR1 and CDR2: LGHDT, YNNKEL (reference sequence). The V and J ends lost 4 bases and 9 bases, in that order; junction bases with no gene match: 10. CDR3 DNA: TGTGCCAGCAGCCCACCGGGACAGGTTCTTAGCTACACCTTC. As protein: CASSPPGQVLSYTF.

V gene TRBV6-4 combines with J gene TRBJ2-2, with 9 nucleotides matching TRBD2. Germline V gene data show CDR1 as MRHNA and CDR2 as SNTAGT. This CDR3 spans 15 amino acids. With 3 bases clipped from V and 1 base from J, the junction kept 0 bases outside the gene matches. The CDR3 DNA reads as TGTGCCAGCAGTGAACTAGCGGGGAACACCGGGGAGCTGTTTTTT. Encoded protein: CASSELAGNTGELFF.

This clone was detected only a few times. This CDR3 is also generated by other DNA sequences in the sample. The genes are TRBV5-6 and TRBJ1-2, with TRBD1 identical over 9 bases. Trimming took 4 bases from V and 2 from J; bases not matched to a gene: 6. Germline V CDR1 and CDR2: SGHDT, YYEEEE. The CDR3 contains 15 residues. This CDR3 reads CASSPRTGANYGYTF. CDR3 sequence (DNA): TGTGCCAGCAGCCCGAGGACAGGGGCGAACTATGGCTACACCTTC.

The chain employs TRBV6-5 and TRBJ2-7; a possible D gene is TRBD1 (6 bases). CDR1 MNHEY and CDR2 SVGAGI come from the germline V gene. The CDR3 extends over 13 amino acids. Trimming left V 6 bases short and J 4 bases short, with 13 bases between. The CDR3 loop reads CASSPGTPYEQYF. The CDR3 DNA reads TGTGCCAGCAGCCCCGGGACACCTTACGAGCAGTACTTC.

CDR3 sequence: CANTSKHGQGDEAFF. In DNA form, the CDR3 reads TGTGCCAACACATCTAAGCACGGCCAGGGGGATGAAGCTTTCTTT. The chain combines TRBV6-4 with TRBJ1-1; 7 bases map to TRBD1. V lost 10 bases to trimming and J lost 7 bases; unmatched junction nucleotides: 18. CDR3 length: 15 residues. Germline V gene data show CDR1 as MRHNA and CDR2 as SNTAGT.

The rearrangement uses TRBV7-8 and TRBJ2-7, with unresolved D. Germline CDR1 reads SGHVS; CDR2 reads FQNEAQ. Trimming pared 5 bases from V and 6 bases from J, leaving 11 bases between. CDR3 size: 12 residues. CDR3 coding DNA: TGTGCCAGCAGCGCTAAACCGGCCGAGCAGTACTTC. This translates into CASSAKPAEQYF.

The CDR3 loop is CASSSQGAREQYF. In DNA, the CDR3 is TGTGCCAGCAGCTCCCAGGGGGCACGCGAGCAGTACTTC. This rearrangement joins TRBV5-4 to TRBJ2-7; TRBD1 matches at 8 bases. Trimming took 3 bases from V and 6 from J; bases not matched to a gene: 5. The CDR3 loop spans 13 amino acids. CDR1 is SGHNT, CDR2 YYREEE, per germline (reference sequence).

The chain has TRBV10-1 and TRBJ2-7; TRBD2 aligns across 7 bases. CDR1 and CDR2 from the germline V gene are WNHNN and SYGVQD (reference sequence). The CDR3 runs to 16 residues. V was clipped by 8 bases and J by 2 bases; unmatched bases: 15. CDR3 loop: CASVPPPAGETYEQYF. The CDR3 nucleotides are TGCGCCAGCGTGCCCCCACCGGCGGGGGAGACCTACGAGCAGTACTTC.